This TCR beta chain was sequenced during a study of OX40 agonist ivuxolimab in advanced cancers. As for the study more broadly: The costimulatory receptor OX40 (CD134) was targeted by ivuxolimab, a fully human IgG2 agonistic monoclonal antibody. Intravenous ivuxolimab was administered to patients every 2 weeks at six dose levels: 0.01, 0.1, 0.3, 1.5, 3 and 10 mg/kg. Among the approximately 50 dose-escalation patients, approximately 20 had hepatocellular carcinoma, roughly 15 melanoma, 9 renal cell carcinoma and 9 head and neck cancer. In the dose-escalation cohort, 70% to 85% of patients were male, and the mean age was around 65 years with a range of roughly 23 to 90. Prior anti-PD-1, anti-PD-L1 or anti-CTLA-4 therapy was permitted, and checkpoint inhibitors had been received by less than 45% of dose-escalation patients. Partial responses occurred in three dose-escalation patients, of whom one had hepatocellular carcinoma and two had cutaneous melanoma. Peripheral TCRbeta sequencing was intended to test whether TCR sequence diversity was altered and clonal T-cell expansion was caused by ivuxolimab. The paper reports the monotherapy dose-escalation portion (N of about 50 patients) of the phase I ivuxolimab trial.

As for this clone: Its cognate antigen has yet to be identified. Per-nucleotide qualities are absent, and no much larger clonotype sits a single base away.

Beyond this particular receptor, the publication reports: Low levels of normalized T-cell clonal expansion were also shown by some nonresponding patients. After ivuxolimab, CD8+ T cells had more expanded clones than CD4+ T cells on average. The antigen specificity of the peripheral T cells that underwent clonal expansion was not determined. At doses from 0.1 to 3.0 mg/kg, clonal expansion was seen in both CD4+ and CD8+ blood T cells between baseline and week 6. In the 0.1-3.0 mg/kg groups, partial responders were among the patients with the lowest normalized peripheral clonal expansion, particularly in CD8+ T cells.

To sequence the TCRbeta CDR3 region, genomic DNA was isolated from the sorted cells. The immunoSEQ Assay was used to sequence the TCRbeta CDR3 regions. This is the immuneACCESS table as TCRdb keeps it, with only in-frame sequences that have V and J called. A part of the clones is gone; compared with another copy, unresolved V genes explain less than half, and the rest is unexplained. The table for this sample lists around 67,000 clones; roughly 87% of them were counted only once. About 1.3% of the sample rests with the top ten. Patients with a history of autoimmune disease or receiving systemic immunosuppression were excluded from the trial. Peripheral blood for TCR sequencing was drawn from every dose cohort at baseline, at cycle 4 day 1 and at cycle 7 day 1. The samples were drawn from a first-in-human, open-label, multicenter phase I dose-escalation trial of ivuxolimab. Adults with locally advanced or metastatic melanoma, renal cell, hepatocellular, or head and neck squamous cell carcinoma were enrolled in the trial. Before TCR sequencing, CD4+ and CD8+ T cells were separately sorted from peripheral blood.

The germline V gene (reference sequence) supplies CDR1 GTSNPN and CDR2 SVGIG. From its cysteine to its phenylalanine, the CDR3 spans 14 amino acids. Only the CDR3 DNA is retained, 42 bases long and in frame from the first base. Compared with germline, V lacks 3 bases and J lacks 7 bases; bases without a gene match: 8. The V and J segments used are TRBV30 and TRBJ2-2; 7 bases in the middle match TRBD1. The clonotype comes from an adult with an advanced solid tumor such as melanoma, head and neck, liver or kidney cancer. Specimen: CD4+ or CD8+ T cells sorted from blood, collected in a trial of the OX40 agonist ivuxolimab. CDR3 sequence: CAWRAQGTSGELFF. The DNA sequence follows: TGTGCCTGGAGAGCACAGGGGACGAGCGGGGAGCTGTTTTTT.